Listed below are T cell receptor beta chains from one sample, sequenced in a study of T-cell memory formation after mild COVID-19. From the 5' RACE reads, TCRdb called clonotypes with MiXCR, one entry per CDR3 protein. The profile shows 350,000 or so distinct CDR3 sequences, 10% to 15% of them singletons. Sequencing input: PBMCs or a T cell subset sorted from them (not recorded which). Every receptor here comes from a man between 18 and 29 years old who had mild COVID-19 (a few samples of this study predate the infection). Cell type and time point are not known. The CDR3 runs from the conserved cysteine through the conserved F or W. Fields, in order: J gene, CDR3 length, clone size, V gene, D gene, CDR3 protein, CDR3 DNA. A D gene is named only where the DNA matches it firmly. Size tells how often a clone was seen (once, few, many) or the class of an expanded clone, and some rows leave it out.

j_call: TRBJ2-5
cdr3_length: 14
clone_size: .
v_call: TRBV11-2
d_call: .
cdr3_aa: CASSFVGTWETQYF
cdr3_nt: TGTGCCAGCAGCTTCGTAGGGACCTGGGAGACCCAGTACTTC

j_call: TRBJ2-4
cdr3_length: 15
clone_size: .
v_call: TRBV19
d_call: .
cdr3_aa: CASSITAGAGGIQYF
cdr3_nt: TGTGCCAGTAGTATCACAGCGGGCGCCGGGGGCATTCAGTACTTC

j_call: TRBJ2-5
cdr3_length: 15
clone_size: .
v_call: TRBV20-1
d_call: TRBD2
cdr3_aa: CSARGAGGSPETQYF
cdr3_nt: TGCAGTGCTAGGGGGGCGGGGGGCTCACCAGAGACCCAGTACTTC

j_call: TRBJ2-3
cdr3_length: 17
clone_size: .
v_call: TRBV6-5
d_call: TRBD1
cdr3_aa: CASSPGPTGGGTDTQYF
cdr3_nt: TGTGCCAGCAGTCCCGGCCCTACAGGGGGTGGCACAGATACGCAGTATTTT

j_call: TRBJ2-1
cdr3_length: 16
clone_size: .
v_call: TRBV12-3/TRBV12-4
d_call: TRBD2
cdr3_aa: CASSLAHQRGDNEQFF
cdr3_nt: TGTGCCAGCAGTTTAGCGCATCAGCGGGGGGACAATGAGCAGTTCTTC

j_call: TRBJ1-3
cdr3_length: 13
clone_size: many
v_call: TRBV12-3/TRBV12-4
d_call: .
cdr3_aa: CASSFDRGNTIYF
cdr3_nt: TGTGCCAGCAGTTTTGACAGGGGAAACACCATATATTTT

j_call: TRBJ2-1
cdr3_length: 13
clone_size: .
v_call: TRBV7-2
d_call: TRBD2
cdr3_aa: CASSYKRGNEQFF
cdr3_nt: TGTGCCAGCAGCTACAAGCGGGGGAATGAGCAGTTCTTC

j_call: TRBJ1-3
cdr3_length: 13
clone_size: .
v_call: TRBV4-3
d_call: .
cdr3_aa: CASSQVEKSPIYF
cdr3_nt: TGCGCCAGCAGCCAAGTTGAGAAATCTCCCATATATTTT

j_call: TRBJ2-1
cdr3_length: 13
clone_size: few
v_call: TRBV12-3/TRBV12-4
d_call: .
cdr3_aa: CASRGTWDNEQFF
cdr3_nt: TGTGCCAGTAGAGGGACCTGGGACAATGAGCAGTTCTTC

j_call: TRBJ2-7
cdr3_length: 14
clone_size: few
v_call: TRBV4-3
d_call: TRBD1
cdr3_aa: CASSQEGRGYEQYF
cdr3_nt: TGCGCCAGCAGCCAAGAAGGCAGGGGGTACGAGCAGTACTTC

j_call: TRBJ2-2
cdr3_length: 13
clone_size: .
v_call: TRBV7-2
d_call: .
cdr3_aa: CASSLWDSGELFF
cdr3_nt: TGTGCCAGCAGCTTGTGGGATAGCGGGGAGCTGTTTTTT

j_call: TRBJ1-2
cdr3_length: 11
clone_size: .
v_call: TRBV6-5
d_call: .
cdr3_aa: CASSPGAGYTF
cdr3_nt: TGTGCCAGCAGTCCCGGGGCTGGCTACACCTTC

j_call: TRBJ2-7
cdr3_length: 14
clone_size: few
v_call: TRBV4-2
d_call: .
cdr3_aa: CASSQEGGFYEQYF
cdr3_nt: TGTGCCAGCAGCCAAGAAGGCGGCTTCTACGAGCAGTACTTC

j_call: TRBJ1-5
cdr3_length: 14
clone_size: .
v_call: TRBV20-1
d_call: .
cdr3_aa: CSAIKQGRYQPQHF
cdr3_nt: TGCAGTGCTATAAAACAGGGAAGATATCAGCCCCAGCATTTT

j_call: TRBJ1-6
cdr3_length: 14
clone_size: few
v_call: TRBV28
d_call: .
cdr3_aa: CASDTRSQNSALHF
cdr3_nt: TGTGCCAGTGATACCAGATCCCAGAATTCAGCCCTCCACTTT

j_call: TRBJ1-5
cdr3_length: 12
clone_size: few
v_call: TRBV2
d_call: TRBD1
cdr3_aa: CASKTGGQPQHF
cdr3_nt: TGTGCCAGCAAGACAGGGGGTCAGCCCCAGCATTTT

j_call: TRBJ1-6
cdr3_length: 16
clone_size: .
v_call: TRBV6-5
d_call: TRBD1
cdr3_aa: CASSRGWGDRDSPLHF
cdr3_nt: TGTGCCAGCAGTAGAGGGTGGGGGGACAGGGACTCACCCCTCCACTTT

j_call: TRBJ2-5
cdr3_length: 14
clone_size: few
v_call: TRBV21-1
d_call: .
cdr3_aa: CASPPGGNQETQYF
cdr3_nt: TGTGCCAGCCCGCCGGGGGGGAACCAAGAGACCCAGTACTTC

j_call: TRBJ2-3
cdr3_length: 15
clone_size: few
v_call: TRBV6-5
d_call: TRBD2
cdr3_aa: CASSYGAGGTDTQYF
cdr3_nt: TGTGCCAGCAGTTACGGGGCGGGGGGAACAGATACGCAGTATTTT

j_call: TRBJ2-1
cdr3_length: 13
clone_size: many
v_call: TRBV13
d_call: .
cdr3_aa: CASSLGLANEQFF
cdr3_nt: TGTGCCAGCAGCTTAGGCCTGGCCAATGAGCAGTTCTTC

j_call: TRBJ2-1
cdr3_length: 15
clone_size: few
v_call: TRBV6-5
d_call: TRBD2
cdr3_aa: CASSYTSGGYDEQFF
cdr3_nt: TGTGCCAGCAGTTACACTAGCGGGGGGTACGATGAGCAGTTCTTC

j_call: TRBJ2-1
cdr3_length: 17
clone_size: .
v_call: TRBV7-8
d_call: TRBD2
cdr3_aa: CASSLRSGGKSYNEQFF
cdr3_nt: TGTGCCAGCAGCTTACGTAGCGGGGGGAAGTCCTACAATGAGCAGTTCTTC

j_call: TRBJ1-2
cdr3_length: 12
clone_size: few
v_call: TRBV6-2/TRBV6-3
d_call: .
cdr3_aa: CASSYMYHSYTF
cdr3_nt: TGTGCCAGCAGTTACATGTATCACAGCTACACCTTC

j_call: TRBJ1-5
cdr3_length: 13
clone_size: once
v_call: TRBV6-1
d_call: TRBD1
cdr3_aa: CASIITGAGPQHF
cdr3_nt: TGTGCCAGCATTATAACAGGGGCCGGGCCCCAGCATTTT

j_call: TRBJ2-1
cdr3_length: 17
clone_size: few
v_call: TRBV20-1
d_call: .
cdr3_aa: CSARGGTDSYLYNEQFF
cdr3_nt: TGCAGTGCTAGAGGCGGGACCGACTCCTATCTCTACAATGAGCAGTTCTTC

j_call: TRBJ2-7
cdr3_length: 15
clone_size: many
v_call: TRBV7-8
d_call: TRBD2
cdr3_aa: CASSSSSGGSYEQYF
cdr3_nt: TGTGCCAGCAGCTCCTCTAGCGGGGGCTCCTACGAGCAGTACTTC

j_call: TRBJ1-1
cdr3_length: 15
clone_size: .
v_call: TRBV12-3/TRBV12-4
d_call: .
cdr3_aa: CASRPGFRGRTEAFF
cdr3_nt: TGTGCCAGCAGACCGGGGTTTAGGGGAAGGACTGAAGCTTTCTTT

j_call: TRBJ2-3
cdr3_length: 13
clone_size: .
v_call: TRBV20-1
d_call: .
cdr3_aa: CSDATPSTDTQYF
cdr3_nt: TGCAGTGATGCCACACCTAGCACAGATACGCAGTATTTT

j_call: TRBJ1-2
cdr3_length: 13
clone_size: .
v_call: TRBV29-1
d_call: TRBD1
cdr3_aa: CSAPDRGRYGYTF
cdr3_nt: TGCAGCGCCCCGGACAGGGGCCGCTATGGCTACACCTTC

j_call: TRBJ1-1
cdr3_length: 16
clone_size: few
v_call: TRBV5-6
d_call: .
cdr3_aa: CASSLVGQPWGLEAFF
cdr3_nt: TGTGCCAGCAGCTTGGTCGGTCAACCCTGGGGGCTAGAAGCTTTCTTT

j_call: TRBJ1-3
cdr3_length: 15
clone_size: .
v_call: TRBV7-6
d_call: TRBD1
cdr3_aa: CASSMGQGARNTIYF
cdr3_nt: TGTGCCAGCAGCATGGGACAGGGGGCTAGGAACACCATATATTTT

j_call: TRBJ1-4
cdr3_length: 15
clone_size: .
v_call: TRBV10-3
d_call: .
cdr3_aa: CAISAGSATNEKLFF
cdr3_nt: TGTGCCATCAGTGCGGGGTCCGCAACTAATGAAAAACTGTTTTTT

j_call: TRBJ2-3
cdr3_length: 14
clone_size: .
v_call: TRBV14
d_call: TRBD1
cdr3_aa: CASSRGTGGNTQYF
cdr3_nt: TGTGCCAGCAGCCGCGGGACAGGGGGTAATACGCAGTATTTT

j_call: TRBJ1-1
cdr3_length: 14
clone_size: few
v_call: TRBV12-3/TRBV12-4
d_call: .
cdr3_aa: CASSRGHPNTEAFF
cdr3_nt: TGTGCCAGCAGCCGCGGACACCCAAACACTGAAGCTTTCTTT

j_call: TRBJ1-5
cdr3_length: 16
clone_size: .
v_call: TRBV20-1
d_call: .
cdr3_aa: CSAGRDRLHLNQPQHF
cdr3_nt: TGCAGTGCTGGGAGGGACCGACTTCATCTAAATCAGCCCCAGCATTTT

j_call: TRBJ1-1
cdr3_length: 12
clone_size: many
v_call: TRBV7-9
d_call: .
cdr3_aa: CASSLVASEAFF
cdr3_nt: TGTGCCAGCAGCTTAGTAGCGAGTGAAGCTTTCTTT

j_call: TRBJ2-6
cdr3_length: 15
clone_size: .
v_call: TRBV6-2/TRBV6-3
d_call: TRBD2
cdr3_aa: CASSYRGVRANVLTF
cdr3_nt: TGTGCCAGCAGTTACCGGGGGGTCCGGGCCAACGTCCTGACTTTC